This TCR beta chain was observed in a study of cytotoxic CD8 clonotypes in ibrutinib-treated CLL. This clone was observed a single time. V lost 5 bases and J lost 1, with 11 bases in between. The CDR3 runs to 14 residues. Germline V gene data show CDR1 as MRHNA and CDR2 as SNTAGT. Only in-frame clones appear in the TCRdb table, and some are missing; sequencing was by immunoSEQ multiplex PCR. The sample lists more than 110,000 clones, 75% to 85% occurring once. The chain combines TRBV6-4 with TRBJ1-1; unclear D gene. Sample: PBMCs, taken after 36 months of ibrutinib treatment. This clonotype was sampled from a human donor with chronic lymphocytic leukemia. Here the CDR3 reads CASSPSMGNTEAFF. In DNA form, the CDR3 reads TGTGCCAGCAGTCCGAGCATGGGGAACACTGAAGCTTTCTTT.